The present entry profiles one T cell receptor beta chain with its context. This sample is drawn from a study of blood T cells in healthy people across ages. CDR3 size: 17 residues. Germline values: CDR1 SGDLS, CDR2 YYNGEE. V lost 3 bases to trimming and J lost 2 bases; unmatched junction nucleotides: 12. Sample-barcoded 5' priming and a J-beta primer mix drove a second PCR of about 6 to 12 cycles. All samples gave at least 2.5 million CDR3-containing paired-end reads. TCRdb redid the calling of the 5' RACE reads with MiXCR, one entry per CDR3 protein. Of 1.8 million or so distinct CDR3 sequences listed, about 39% are singletons. Healthy Caucasian individuals from Russia aged about 6 to 90 served as donors. Each sample used at least 6 million PBMCs.

This chain uses TRBV9 with TRBJ1-2, with 8 positions matching TRBD1. What was sequenced was blood. The TCR originated in a human donor in good health. This CDR3 reads CASSAGTGQYKNYGYTF. CDR3 bases: TGTGCCAGCAGCGCCGGGACAGGCCAATACAAGAACTATGGCTACACCTTC.